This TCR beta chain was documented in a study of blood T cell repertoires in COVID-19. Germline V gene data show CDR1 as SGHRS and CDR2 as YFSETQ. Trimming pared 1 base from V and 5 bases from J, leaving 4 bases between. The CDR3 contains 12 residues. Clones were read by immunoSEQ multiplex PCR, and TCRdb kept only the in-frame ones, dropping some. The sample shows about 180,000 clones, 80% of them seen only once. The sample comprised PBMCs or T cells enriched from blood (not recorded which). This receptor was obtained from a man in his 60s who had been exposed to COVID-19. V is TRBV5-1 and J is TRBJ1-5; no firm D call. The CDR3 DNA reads TGCGCCAGCAGCTTGCCCGATCAGCCCCAGCATTTT. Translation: CASSLPDQPQHF. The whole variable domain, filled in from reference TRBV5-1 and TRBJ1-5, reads KAGVTQTPRYLIKTRGQQVTLSCSPISGHRSVSWYQQTPGQGLQFLFEYFSETQRNKGNFPGRFSGRQFSNSRSEMNVSTLELGDSALYLCASSLPDQPQHFGDGTRLSIL.